Below are 18 T cell receptor beta chains sequenced from a single sample in a study of CD8 T cells in Susac syndrome (dated by TCRdb to the late 2010s). Libraries were prepared through the immunoSEQ multiplex PCR assay. RNA was extracted using the RNeasy kit, and about 0.45 to 1 ug of the RNA was reverse transcribed with random hexamers. TCRdb trimmed public reads at Q25 via fastp, called clones via MiXCR and kept in-frame beta chains. Rows are combined by CDR3 protein, so each entry shows the most common genes and DNA. The sample records some 150,000 distinct CDR3 sequences, 85% to 95% of which are singletons. About 0.19% of the sample is held by the ten biggest clonotypes. The sequenced sample consisted of CD8+ T cells from PBMCs. These receptors came from a human donor with multiple sclerosis.

This chain joins TRBV20-1 and TRBJ2-7; 8 bases line up with TRBD1. This CDR3 comprises 14 residues. CDR1 and CDR2 from the germline V gene are DFQATT and SNEGSKA (reference sequence). The J segment lost 5 bases and the V segment lost 5 bases, leaving 11 bases of the junction unmatched. Written as DNA, the CDR3 is TGCAGTGCTGAGACTCCAGGGGGCTGGCACGAGCAGTACTTC. Encoded protein: CSAETPGGWHEQYF.

J is TRBJ1-5 and V is TRBV18; D remains unclear. From germline, CDR1 is KGHSH and CDR2 LQKENI. Trimming pared 3 bases from V and 2 bases from J, leaving 11 bases between. The CDR3 totals 15 residues. The CDR3 DNA reads TGTGCCAGCTCACCTTCCATGGAGGGCAATCAGCCCCAGCATTTT. Protein product: CASSPSMEGNQPQHF.

The rearrangement joins TRBV12-5 to TRBJ2-3; D perhaps matches TRBD1 (5 bases). This CDR3 spans 15 amino acids. V was clipped by 3 bases and J by 6 bases, with 16 bases between them. Germline CDR1 is LGHNT and CDR2 is FRNRAP. CDR3 loop: CASGFGHLGRDTQYF. CDR3 DNA sequence: TGTGCTAGTGGTTTCGGACATCTGGGTCGGGATACGCAGTATTTT.

This chain uses TRBV4-3 with TRBJ2-1; D is undetermined. CDR1 and CDR2 (germline): LGHNA, YSLEER. V was cut by 0 bases and J by 5 bases, with 8 bases left in between. This CDR3 has 14 residues. The CDR3 here is CASSQDPAHNEQFF. The CDR3 nucleotides are TGCGCCAGCAGCCAAGATCCAGCCCACAATGAGCAGTTCTTC.

The chain carries TRBV30 and TRBJ2-7; D remains unclear. CDR3 length: 11 residues. V gave up 6 bases and J gave up 6 bases, with 12 bases separating them. Germline V gene sequence: CDR1 GTSNPN, CDR2 SVGIG (reference sequence). The CDR3, as DNA: TGTGCCTGCATACTTCTCGGCGAGCAGTACTTC. The encoded protein is CACILLGEQYF.

The genes are TRBV15 and TRBJ2-5; 7 positions agree with TRBD1. CDR3 length equals 15 residues. V trimming: 4 bases; J trimming: 0 bases; junction bases outside the gene matches: 5. In germline, CDR1 is LNHNV, CDR2 YYDKDF (reference sequence). CDR3 sequence (DNA): TGTGCCACCAGCAAAGAAGGGACAGACCAAGAGACCCAGTACTTC. It translates to CATSKEGTDQETQYF.

V and J are TRBV4-2 and TRBJ2-7; 7 bases align to TRBD2. The J segment lost 6 bases and the V segment lost 5 bases, leaving 7 bases of the junction unmatched. This CDR3 region has 13 residues. CDR1 and CDR2 (germline): LGHNA, YNFKEQ. DNA for the CDR3: TGTGCCAGCAGCAAGGAGGGAGGGACCGAGCAGTACTTC. It specifies CASSKEGGTEQYF.

The rearrangement joins TRBV20-1 to TRBJ2-1; 12 nucleotides agree with TRBD2. Germline lookup yields CDR1 DFQATT and CDR2 SNEGSKA (reference sequence). This CDR3 has 17 amino acids. After removal of 1 base from V and 2 bases from J, the junction contained 6 bases not matched to a gene. For the CDR3, the DNA is TGCAGTGCTAGAGGACTAGCGGGGGCCAAGACCTACAATGAGCAGTTCTTC. It yields the protein CSARGLAGAKTYNEQFF.

V is TRBV19 and J is TRBJ1-1, with 8 bases fitting TRBD1. This CDR3 has 14 residues. Germline V gene lookup returns CDR1 LNHDA and CDR2 SQIVND (reference sequence). J lost 1 base, V lost 5 bases, and 3 bases had no gene match. The CDR3 region is CASSLGTGNTEAFF. CDR3 nucleotides: TGTGCCAGTAGTCTCGGGACAGGGAACACTGAAGCTTTCTTT.

The chain is built from TRBV20-1 and TRBJ2-1; TRBD2 might be the D (6 bases). The CDR3 runs to 11 residues. Deletions cut 1 base from V and 15 bases from J, with 13 bases between. Germline V lookup: CDR1 DFQATT, CDR2 SNEGSKA (reference sequence). The CDR3 here is CSARVDGGWFF. Written as DNA, the CDR3 is TGCAGTGCTAGAGTGGACGGGGGTTGGTTCTTC.

The chain has TRBV5-1 and TRBJ2-7; weak D call: TRBD2 (5 bases). The germline V gene encodes CDR1 SGHRS and CDR2 YFSETQ. The CDR3 has 13 amino acids. Trimming took 3 bases from V and 0 from J, leaving 7 bases between them. CDR3 protein: CASSSGISYEQYF. CDR3 bases: TGCGCCAGCAGCTCCGGGATCTCCTACGAGCAGTACTTC.

The chain employs TRBV5-6 and TRBJ1-5; 7 nucleotides line up with TRBD1. Trimming at V came to 4 bases and at J to 1 base, leaving 8 bases not matched to a gene. The CDR3 is made up of 16 amino acids. Germline CDR1 and CDR2: SGHDT and YYEEEE. CDR3 protein: CASSGWRTGSNQPQHF. In DNA form, the CDR3 reads TGTGCCAGCAGCGGGTGGCGGACAGGCAGCAATCAGCCCCAGCATTTT.

J is TRBJ2-1 and V is TRBV19; 8 bases match TRBD2. The germline V gene has CDR1 LNHDA and CDR2 SQIVND (reference sequence). CDR3 length: 15 residues. The J segment lost 3 bases and the V segment lost 6 bases, leaving 7 bases of the junction unmatched. The CDR3 region is CASSPTSGVYNEQFF. The CDR3 nucleotides are TGTGCCAGTAGCCCCACTAGCGGAGTCTACAATGAGCAGTTCTTC.

V usage is TRBV5-1 and J usage is TRBJ2-1; 11 positions agree with TRBD1. Germline CDR1 and CDR2: SGHRS and YFSETQ. The CDR3 covers 15 residues. V lost 3 bases to trimming and J lost 10 bases; unmatched junction nucleotides: 9. CDR3: CASSSGQGARGEQFF. CDR3 nucleotide sequence: TGCGCCAGCAGCTCAGGACAGGGGGCTAGGGGAGAGCAGTTCTTC.

The rearrangement joins TRBV4-1 to TRBJ2-3; the match to TRBD1 covers 9 bases. This CDR3 comprises 19 residues. After removal of 4 bases from V and 2 bases from J, the junction contained 16 bases not matched to a gene. Germline V gene lookup returns CDR1 MGHRA and CDR2 YSYEKL. Here the CDR3 DNA reads TGCGCCAGCAGCCGCGGCATTCCGGGACAGGGCCCGATCACAGATACGCAGTATTTT. It is translated as CASSRGIPGQGPITDTQYF.

J is TRBJ1-2 and V is TRBV7-9, with TRBD1 as a possible D gene (6 bases). The CDR3 loop spans 14 amino acids. V was trimmed by 5 bases and J by 7 bases, leaving 17 bases between them. Germline-derived CDR1 and CDR2 are SEHNR and FQNEAQ (reference sequence). The CDR3 region is CASSLPTGFIGYTF. CDR3 sequence (DNA): TGTGCCAGCAGCCTACCGACAGGATTCATTGGCTACACCTTC.

The chain joins TRBV12-3 or TRBV12-4 to TRBJ2-1; D is ambiguous. Between the trimmed V and J ends, which lost 3 bases and 3 bases, there was a span of 9 bases. The CDR3 has 14 amino acids. CDR3: CASSFPPGYNEQFF. CDR3 sequence (DNA): TGTGCCAGCAGTTTCCCTCCCGGCTACAATGAGCAGTTCTTC.

This chain connects TRBV14 to TRBJ1-2; possible D gene TRBD1, 5 bases. Per germline, CDR1 SGHDN and CDR2 FVKESK. CDR3 size: 13 residues. Trimming shortened V by 0 bases and J by 4 bases, and 6 bases separated the two germline ends. CDR3 loop: CASSQETAYGYTF. The CDR3 coding sequence is TGTGCCAGCAGCCAAGAGACAGCCTATGGCTACACCTTC.